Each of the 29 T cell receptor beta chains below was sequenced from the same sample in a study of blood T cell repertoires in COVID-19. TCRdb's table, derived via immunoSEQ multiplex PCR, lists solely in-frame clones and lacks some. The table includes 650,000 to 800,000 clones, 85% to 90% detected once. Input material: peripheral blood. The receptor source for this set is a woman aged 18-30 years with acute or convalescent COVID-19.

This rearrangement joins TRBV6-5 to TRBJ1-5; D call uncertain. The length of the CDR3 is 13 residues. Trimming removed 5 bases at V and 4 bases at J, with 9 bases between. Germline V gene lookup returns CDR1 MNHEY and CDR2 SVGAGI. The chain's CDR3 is CASSRLSNQPQHF. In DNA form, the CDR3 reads TGTGCCAGCAGTAGACTGAGTAATCAGCCCCAGCATTTT.

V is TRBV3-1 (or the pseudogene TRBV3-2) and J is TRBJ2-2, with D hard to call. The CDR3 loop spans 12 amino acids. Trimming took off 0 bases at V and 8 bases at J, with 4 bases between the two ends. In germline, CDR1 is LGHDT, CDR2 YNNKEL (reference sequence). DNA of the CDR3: TGTGCCAGCAGCCAAGACAGTGGGGAGCTGTTTTTT. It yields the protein CASSQDSGELFF.

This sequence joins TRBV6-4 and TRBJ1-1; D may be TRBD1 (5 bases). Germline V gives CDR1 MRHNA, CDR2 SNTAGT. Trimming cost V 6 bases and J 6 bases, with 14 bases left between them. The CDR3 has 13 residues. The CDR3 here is CASRGEGLAEAFF. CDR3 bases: TGTGCCAGCAGAGGGGAGGGACTGGCTGAAGCTTTCTTT.

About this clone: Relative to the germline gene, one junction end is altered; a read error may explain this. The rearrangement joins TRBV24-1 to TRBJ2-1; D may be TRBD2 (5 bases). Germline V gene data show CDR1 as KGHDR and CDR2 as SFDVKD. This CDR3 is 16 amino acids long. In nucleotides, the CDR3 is TGTGCCACCAGTGCCCCGGGGTATCCCAGGAACAAGGAGCAGTTCTTC. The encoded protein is CATSAPGYPRNKEQFF.

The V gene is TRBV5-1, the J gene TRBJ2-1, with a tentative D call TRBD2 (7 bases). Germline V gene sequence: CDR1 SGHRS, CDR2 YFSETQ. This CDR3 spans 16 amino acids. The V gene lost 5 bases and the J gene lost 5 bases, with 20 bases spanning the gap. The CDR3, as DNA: TGCGCCAGCAGACTCCCTCAAGGAGGGGGGGACAATGAGCAGTTCTTC. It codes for CASRLPQGGGDNEQFF.

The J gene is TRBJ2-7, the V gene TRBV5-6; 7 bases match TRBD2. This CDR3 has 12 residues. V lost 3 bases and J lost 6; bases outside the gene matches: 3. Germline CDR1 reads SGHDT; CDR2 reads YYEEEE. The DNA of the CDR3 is TGTGCCAGCAGCTCCGCTAGCGGCGAGCAGTACTTC. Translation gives CASSSASGEQYF.

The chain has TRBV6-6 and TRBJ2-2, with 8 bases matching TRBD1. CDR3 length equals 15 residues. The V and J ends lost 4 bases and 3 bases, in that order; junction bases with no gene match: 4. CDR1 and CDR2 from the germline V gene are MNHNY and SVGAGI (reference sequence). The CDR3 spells CASSLTGVDTGELFF. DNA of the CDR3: TGTGCCAGCAGTTTGACAGGGGTGGACACCGGGGAGCTGTTTTTT.

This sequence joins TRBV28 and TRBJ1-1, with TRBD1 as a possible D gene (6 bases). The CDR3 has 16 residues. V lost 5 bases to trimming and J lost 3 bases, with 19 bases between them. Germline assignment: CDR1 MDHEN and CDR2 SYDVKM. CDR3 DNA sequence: TGTGCCAGCAGTCTCCCCGGGGGGCTTCGGGACACTGAAGCTTTCTTT. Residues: CASSLPGGLRDTEAFF.

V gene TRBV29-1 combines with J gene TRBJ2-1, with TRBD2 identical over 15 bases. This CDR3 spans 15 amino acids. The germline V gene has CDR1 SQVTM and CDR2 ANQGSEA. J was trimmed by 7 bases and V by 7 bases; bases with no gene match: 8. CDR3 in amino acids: CSADPGLAGGNEQFF. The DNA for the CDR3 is TGCAGCGCCGACCCGGGACTAGCGGGGGGAAATGAGCAGTTCTTC.

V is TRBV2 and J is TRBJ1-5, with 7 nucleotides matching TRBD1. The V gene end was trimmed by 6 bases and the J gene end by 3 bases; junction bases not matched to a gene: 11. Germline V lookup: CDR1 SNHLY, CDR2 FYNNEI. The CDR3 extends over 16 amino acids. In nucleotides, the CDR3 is TGTGCCAGCAGCGTAATCCCGGGACAGTTCAATCAGCCCCAGCATTTT. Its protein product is CASSVIPGQFNQPQHF.

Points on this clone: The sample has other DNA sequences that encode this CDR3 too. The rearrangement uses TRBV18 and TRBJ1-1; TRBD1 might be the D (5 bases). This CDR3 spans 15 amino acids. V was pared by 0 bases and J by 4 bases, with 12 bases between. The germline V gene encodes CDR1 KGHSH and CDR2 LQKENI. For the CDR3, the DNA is TGTGCCAGCTCACCACCGGGGGGGGTTGGCACTGAAGCTTTCTTT. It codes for CASSPPGGVGTEAFF.

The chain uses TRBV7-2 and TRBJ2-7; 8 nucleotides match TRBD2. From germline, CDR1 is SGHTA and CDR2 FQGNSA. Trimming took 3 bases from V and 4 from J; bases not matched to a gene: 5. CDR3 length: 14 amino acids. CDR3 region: CASSFRGGSYEQYF. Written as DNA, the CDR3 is TGTGCCAGCAGCTTCCGGGGGGGTAGTTACGAGCAGTACTTC.

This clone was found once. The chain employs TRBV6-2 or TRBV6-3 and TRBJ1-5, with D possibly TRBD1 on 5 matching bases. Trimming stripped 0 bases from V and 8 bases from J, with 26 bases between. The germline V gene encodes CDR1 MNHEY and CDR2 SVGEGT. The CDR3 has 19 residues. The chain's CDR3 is CASSYSYAVSYKGFEPQHF. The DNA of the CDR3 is TGTGCCAGCAGTTACTCGTACGCAGTAAGCTACAAGGGGTTTGAGCCCCAGCATTTT.

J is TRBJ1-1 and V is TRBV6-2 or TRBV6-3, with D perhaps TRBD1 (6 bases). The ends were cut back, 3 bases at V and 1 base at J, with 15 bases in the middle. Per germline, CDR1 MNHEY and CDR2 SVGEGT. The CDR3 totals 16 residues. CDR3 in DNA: TGTGCCAGCAGTTATAATATGGGGGCGGAGAACACTGAAGCTTTCTTT. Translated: CASSYNMGAENTEAFF.

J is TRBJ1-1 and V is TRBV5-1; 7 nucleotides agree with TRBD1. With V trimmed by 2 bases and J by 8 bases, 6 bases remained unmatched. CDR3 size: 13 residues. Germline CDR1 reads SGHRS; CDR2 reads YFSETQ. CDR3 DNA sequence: TGCGCCAGCAGCTTACCCGGGACAGAAGAAGCTTTCTTT. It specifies CASSLPGTEEAFF.

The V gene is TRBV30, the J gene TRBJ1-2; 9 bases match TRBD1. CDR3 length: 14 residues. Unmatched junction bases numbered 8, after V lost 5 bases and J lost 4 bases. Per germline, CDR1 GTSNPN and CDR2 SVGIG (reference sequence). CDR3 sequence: CAWVGQGGSYGYTF. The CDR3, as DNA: TGTGCCTGGGTGGGACAGGGTGGCAGCTATGGCTACACCTTC.

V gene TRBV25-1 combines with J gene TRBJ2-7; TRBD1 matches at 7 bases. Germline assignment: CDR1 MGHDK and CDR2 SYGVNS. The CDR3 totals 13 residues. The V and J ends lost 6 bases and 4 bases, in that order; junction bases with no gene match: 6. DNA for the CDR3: TGTGCCAGCAGAAGGGGGCGCGAATACGAGCAGTACTTC. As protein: CASRRGREYEQYF.

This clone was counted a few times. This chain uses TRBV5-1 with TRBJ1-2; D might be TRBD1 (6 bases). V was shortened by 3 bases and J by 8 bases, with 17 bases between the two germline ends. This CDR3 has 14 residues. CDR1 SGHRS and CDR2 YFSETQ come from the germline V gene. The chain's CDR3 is CASSSDRGGWGYTF. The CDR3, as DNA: TGCGCCAGCAGCTCGGACAGAGGGGGATGGGGCTACACCTTC.

The CDR3 loop is CASTEARQPQHF. The CDR3 bases are TGTGCCAGCACCGAAGCTCGTCAGCCCCAGCATTTT. The chain uses TRBV7-3 and TRBJ1-5, with unresolved D. Germline V lookup: CDR1 SGHTA, CDR2 FQGTGA. V was trimmed by 7 bases and J by 6 bases, leaving 10 bases between them. The CDR3 length is 12 residues.

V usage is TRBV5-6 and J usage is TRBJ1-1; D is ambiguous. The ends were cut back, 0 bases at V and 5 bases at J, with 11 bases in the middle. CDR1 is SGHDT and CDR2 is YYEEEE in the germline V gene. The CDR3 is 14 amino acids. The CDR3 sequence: CASSLVGGWTEAFF. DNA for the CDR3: TGTGCCAGCAGCTTGGTCGGAGGGTGGACTGAAGCTTTCTTT.

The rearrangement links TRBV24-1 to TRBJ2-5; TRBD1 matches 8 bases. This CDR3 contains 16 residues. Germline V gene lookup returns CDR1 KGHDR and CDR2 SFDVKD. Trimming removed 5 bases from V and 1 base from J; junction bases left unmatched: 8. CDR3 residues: CATSAGGADFQETQYF. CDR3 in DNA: TGTGCCACCAGTGCAGGGGGCGCCGACTTCCAAGAGACCCAGTACTTC.

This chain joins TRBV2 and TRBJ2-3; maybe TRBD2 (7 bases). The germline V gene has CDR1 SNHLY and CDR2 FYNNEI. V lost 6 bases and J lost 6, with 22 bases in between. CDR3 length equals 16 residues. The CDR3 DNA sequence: TGTGCCAGCAGGACCCCCAGGCGGGGGCCGACGGATACGCAGTATTTT. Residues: CASRTPRRGPTDTQYF.

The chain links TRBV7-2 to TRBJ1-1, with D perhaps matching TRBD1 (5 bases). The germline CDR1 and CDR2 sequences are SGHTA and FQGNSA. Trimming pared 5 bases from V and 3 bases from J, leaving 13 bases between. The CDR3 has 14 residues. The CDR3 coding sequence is TGTGCCAGCAGCGACCAGGGTACAGACACTGAAGCTTTCTTT. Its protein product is CASSDQGTDTEAFF.

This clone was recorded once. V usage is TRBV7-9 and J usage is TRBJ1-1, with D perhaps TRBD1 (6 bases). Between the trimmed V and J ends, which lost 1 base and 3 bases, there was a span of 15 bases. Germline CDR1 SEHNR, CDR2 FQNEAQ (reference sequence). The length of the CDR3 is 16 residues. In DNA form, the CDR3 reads TGTGCCAGCAGCTTAGTCAGGGGAGCTTTTGACACTGAAGCTTTCTTT. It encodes CASSLVRGAFDTEAFF.

The CDR3: CASSQAGGGDTQGRYF. The CDR3 DNA follows: TGCGCCAGCAGCCAAGCGGGGGGGGGAGATACGCAGGGGAGGTATTTT. The chain joins TRBV4-1 to TRBJ2-3, with 8 bases identical to TRBD2. This CDR3 has 16 residues. V was pared by 1 base and J by 14 bases, with 17 bases of the junction left unmatched. The germline gives CDR1 MGHRA, CDR2 YSYEKL.

The CDR3 protein is CATSYNRGTDTQYF. CDR3 DNA sequence: TGTGCCACCAGCTACAACAGGGGCACAGATACGCAGTATTTT. The chain employs TRBV24-1 and TRBJ2-3; tentative D call: TRBD1 (6 bases). CDR1 is KGHDR, CDR2 SFDVKD, per germline. The CDR3 is made up of 14 amino acids. V was trimmed by 7 bases and J by 1 base, leaving 11 bases between them.

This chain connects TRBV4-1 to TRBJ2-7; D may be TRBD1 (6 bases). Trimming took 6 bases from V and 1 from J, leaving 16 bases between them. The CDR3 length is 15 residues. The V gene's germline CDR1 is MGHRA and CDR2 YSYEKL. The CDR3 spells CASSLTGTQSYEQYF. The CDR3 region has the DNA TGCGCCAGCAGTCTTACCGGGACACAATCCTACGAGCAGTACTTC.

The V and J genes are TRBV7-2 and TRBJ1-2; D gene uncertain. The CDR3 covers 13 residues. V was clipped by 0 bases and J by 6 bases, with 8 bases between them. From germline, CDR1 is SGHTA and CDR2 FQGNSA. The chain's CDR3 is CASSLAGPDGYTF. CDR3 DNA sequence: TGTGCCAGCAGCTTAGCTGGGCCCGATGGCTACACCTTC.

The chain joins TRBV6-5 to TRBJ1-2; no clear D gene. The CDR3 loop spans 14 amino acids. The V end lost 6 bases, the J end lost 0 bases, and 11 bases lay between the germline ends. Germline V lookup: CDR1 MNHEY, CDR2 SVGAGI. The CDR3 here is CASSLGSSNYGYTF. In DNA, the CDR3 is TGTGCCAGCAGCCTGGGGAGTTCTAACTATGGCTACACCTTC.